Following are 19 T cell receptor beta chains from one sample sequenced in a study of T-cell memory formation after mild COVID-19. One entry per CDR3 protein results from TCRdb running MiXCR on the 5' RACE reads. The sample lists around 210,000 distinct CDR3 sequences, just over 9.5% occurring once. The sequencing sample was made of PBMCs or a T cell subset sorted from them (not recorded which). The receptors derive from a man aged 18 to 29 who had mild COVID-19 (a few samples of this study predate the infection). Cell type and time point are not known.

This clonotype was counted only a few times. V gene TRBV6-5 combines with J gene TRBJ1-2; 11 nucleotides align to TRBD1. Germline V gene lookup returns CDR1 MNHEY and CDR2 SVGAGI. This CDR3 contains 14 residues. V lost 7 bases to trimming and J lost 8 bases; unmatched junction nucleotides: 9. The CDR3 loop is CASNRGQGAGGYTF. CDR3 DNA: TGTGCCAGCAACCGAGGACAGGGGGCGGGAGGCTACACCTTC.

Only a few counts were recorded for this clonotype. V usage is TRBV18 and J usage is TRBJ1-1; no definite D call. Trimming left V 1 base short and J 4 bases short, with 10 bases between. This CDR3 contains 14 residues. CDR1 is KGHSH, CDR2 LQKENI, per germline. CDR3 region: CASSPQGPGTEAFF. The DNA of the CDR3 is TGTGCCAGCTCACCACAGGGCCCGGGCACTGAAGCTTTCTTT.

The CDR3 bases are TGTGCCAGCAGCTTAATGGAAGGAAGGATGAATGAGCAGTTCTTC. It translates to CASSLMEGRMNEQFF. The chain employs TRBV11-2 and TRBJ2-1; D unresolved. The CDR3 totals 15 residues. CDR1 SGHAT and CDR2 FQNNGV come from the germline V gene. V lost 2 bases, J lost 7 bases, and 15 bases lay in between.

The rearrangement uses TRBV6-5 and TRBJ2-5; maybe TRBD1 (5 bases). CDR1 and CDR2 (germline): MNHEY, SVGAGI. This CDR3 comprises 16 residues. The V end lost 0 bases, the J end lost 1 base, and 12 bases lay between the germline ends. The CDR3: CASSYSRPGLQETQYF. Here the CDR3 DNA reads TGTGCCAGCAGTTACTCCAGGCCAGGGCTCCAAGAGACCCAGTACTTC.

This clonotype showed up many times. The chain combines TRBV7-3 with TRBJ2-4; possibly TRBD1 for D (5 bases). V was clipped by 5 bases and J by 6 bases, with 14 bases between them. This CDR3 is 14 amino acids long. The germline V gene has CDR1 SGHTA and CDR2 FQGTGA. The CDR3 sequence is CASSPQAGRNIQYF. The CDR3 nucleotides are TGTGCCAGCAGCCCACAGGCAGGCAGAAACATTCAGTACTTC. Combining the CDR3 with reference TRBV7-3 and TRBJ2-4 gives the whole variable domain GAGVSQTPSNKVTEKGKYVELRCDPISGHTALYWYRQSLGQGPEFLIYFQGTGAADDSGLPNDRFFAVRPEGSVSTLKIQRTERGDSAVYLCASSPQAGRNIQYFGAGTRLSVL.

This clonotype occurred many times. The chain links TRBV7-9 to TRBJ1-2; D is uncertain. CDR1 SEHNR and CDR2 FQNEAQ come from the germline V gene (reference sequence). This CDR3 region has 15 residues. With 5 bases removed from V and 8 bases from J, the gap between germline ends came to 21 bases. CDR3 nucleotide sequence: TGTGCCAGCAGCCTCCCGGGAGACGGTATGGCAGGCTACACCTTC. Translation gives CASSLPGDGMAGYTF.

This clonotype has a single count. A read error may be the cause here, since a much bigger clone is one base away. This rearrangement joins TRBV7-2 to TRBJ1-5; the D gene is possibly TRBD1 (5 bases). The CDR3 runs 15 residues. The ends were cut back, 3 bases at V and 6 bases at J, with 15 bases in the middle. Germline values: CDR1 SGHTA, CDR2 FQGNSA. This chain's CDR3 is CASSFARAVSQPQHF. The CDR3 DNA sequence: TGTGCCAGCAGCTTCGCCAGGGCGGTAAGTCAGCCCCAGCATTTT. Full variable domain (missing parts from reference TRBV7-2 and TRBJ1-5): GAGVSQSPSNKVTEKGKDVELRCDPISGHTALYWYRQSLGQGLEFLIYFQGNSAPDKSGLPSDRFSAERTGGSVSTLTIQRTQQEDSAVYLCASSFARAVSQPQHFGDGTRLSIL.

This clonotype was detected many times. This chain uses TRBV7-2 with TRBJ1-2; D not resolved. Germline CDR1 SGHTA, CDR2 FQGNSA. The CDR3 totals 11 residues. The V gene lost 5 bases and the J gene lost 8 bases, with 9 bases spanning the gap. The CDR3 loop is CASSPGPGYTF. The CDR3 bases are TGTGCCAGCAGCCCTGGTCCCGGCTACACCTTC.

This clonotype was picked up a small number of times. This rearrangement joins TRBV18 to TRBJ2-7; D not resolved. The germline CDR1 and CDR2 sequences are KGHSH and LQKENI. Trimming left V 3 bases short and J 7 bases short, with 13 bases between. This CDR3 spans 13 amino acids. The CDR3 sequence: CASSPSNRAEQYV. The CDR3, as DNA: TGTGCCAGCTCACCGTCTAATCGGGCGGAGCAGTACGTC.

This clonotype was counted many times. J is TRBJ2-3 and V is TRBV29-1; D gene ambiguous. Trimming took off 7 bases at V and 0 bases at J, with 17 bases between the two ends. The CDR3 totals 15 residues. From germline, CDR1 is SQVTM and CDR2 ANQGSEA. In nucleotides, the CDR3 is TGCAGCGCCTGGGCCGAAACCAGTAGCACAGATACGCAGTATTTT. The encoded protein is CSAWAETSSTDTQYF.

This clonotype has a handful of counts. The V gene is TRBV5-1, the J gene TRBJ1-3, with D uncertain. From germline, CDR1 is SGHRS and CDR2 YFSETQ. Trimming removed 0 bases from V and 0 bases from J, with 10 bases in between. CDR3 length: 16 amino acids. The DNA of the CDR3 is TGCGCCAGCAGCTTGGAGGTGCGGAGCTCTGGAAACACCATATATTTT. Translated: CASSLEVRSSGNTIYF.

This clonotype was seen a few times. This chain connects TRBV4-2 to TRBJ2-1; TRBD2 agrees at 7 bases. Per the germline V gene, CDR1 is LGHNA and CDR2 is YNFKEQ. The CDR3 loop spans 15 amino acids. Germline trimming cut 3 bases from V and 2 bases from J; bases unmatched to any gene: 4. As DNA, the CDR3 is TGTGCCAGCAGCCAGGACCTAGCGGCCTACAATGAGCAGTTCTTC. As protein: CASSQDLAAYNEQFF.

This rearrangement joins TRBV28 to TRBJ2-5; possible D gene TRBD1, 5 bases. CDR1 is MDHEN and CDR2 is SYDVKM in the germline V gene. Trimming cost V 5 bases and J 3 bases, with 10 bases left between them. CDR3 length: 13 residues. The CDR3 nucleotides read TGTGCCAGCAGTCAGACAGACAAAGAGACCCAGTACTTC. This gives the protein CASSQTDKETQYF.

This clonotype was observed many times. The chain joins TRBV5-1 to TRBJ2-7; the match to TRBD1 covers 10 bases. Germline assignment: CDR1 SGHRS and CDR2 YFSETQ. The length of the CDR3 is 13 residues. V lost 7 bases and J lost 6; bases outside the gene matches: 7. CDR3 nucleotides: TGCGCCAGCCGACCGGACAGGGGGAGCGAGCAGTACGTC. Translating it yields CASRPDRGSEQYV.

J is TRBJ2-2 and V is TRBV7-9; D is tentatively TRBD1 or TRBD2 (5 bases each). There are 18 residues in the CDR3. CDR1 is SEHNR and CDR2 is FQNEAQ in the germline V gene (reference sequence). Deletions cut 3 bases from V and 0 bases from J, with 17 bases between. CDR3 coding DNA: TGTGCCAGCAGCTTCCCGGGGAGACAGCCTACGAACACCGGGGAGCTGTTTTTT. It codes for CASSFPGRQPTNTGELFF.

The V call is TRBV4-3, the J call TRBJ1-3; possibly TRBD1 for D (5 bases). The CDR3 runs to 15 residues. Trimming stripped 0 bases from V and 5 bases from J, with 11 bases between. The germline V gene encodes CDR1 LGHNA and CDR2 YSLEER. For the CDR3, the DNA is TGCGCCAGCAGCCAAGAGGGCAGGGAAAGAAACACCATATATTTT. Translation: CASSQEGRERNTIYF.

Only a few counts were recorded for this clonotype. The chain employs TRBV5-1 and TRBJ1-6; TRBD1 matches 8 bases. This CDR3 contains 14 residues. Germline assignment: CDR1 SGHRS and CDR2 YFSETQ. V lost 3 bases and J lost 8; bases outside the gene matches: 4. CDR3: CASSSQGADSPLHF. For the CDR3, the DNA is TGCGCCAGCAGCTCGCAGGGGGCTGATTCACCCCTCCACTTT.

In this sample, this clonotype turned up a few times. The chain links TRBV5-1 to TRBJ2-3; tentative D call: TRBD1 (6 bases). CDR3 length: 13 amino acids. Germline-derived CDR1 and CDR2 are SGHRS and YFSETQ. Trimming took off 7 bases at V and 8 bases at J, with 17 bases between the two ends. The CDR3 DNA is TGCGCCAGCCTTGACATGGGGGCGGGTACGCAGTATTTT. Amino acid sequence: CASLDMGAGTQYF.

As to this clonotype: This may stem from a read error, because a much larger clone lies one nucleotide away. The rearrangement joins TRBV12-3 or TRBV12-4 to TRBJ2-3, with a weak D call TRBD2 (5 bases). The CDR3 spans 14 residues. V was trimmed by 2 bases and J by 3 bases, leaving 9 bases between them. CDR3 protein: CASSLRGQTDTQYF. The CDR3 DNA reads as TGTGCCAGCAGTTTACGGGGTCAGACAGATACGCAGTATTTT.